At least ten counts were recorded for the clone carrying this T cell receptor beta chain. Its specificity is not known. In TCRdb, the reads were re-called with MiXCR into one record per CDR3 protein. This sample has about 310,000 distinct CDR3 sequences, with around 10% found just once. These data are taken from a study of T cell repertoires in cytomegalovirus infection. Study-wide context: Public TCR beta signatures marked donors with CMV infection and the matching HLA. Study conclusions and caveats: CMV carriers with the relevant HLA were identified by cumulative public TCR beta family frequency. In two of eight donors, the top clonotype was HLA-C-restricted CMV-specific.

The CDR3 has 15 amino acids. V was clipped by 5 bases and J by 5 bases, with 16 bases between them. Material: PBMCs. This chain connects TRBV12-3 or TRBV12-4 to TRBJ2-4; D remains unclear. The receptor was derived from a human donor in good health (CMV status not recorded). Some clones in this sample may be carry-over from other donors' samples. The CDR3 coding sequence is TGTGCCAGCAGTGCCCGGGCGTCAAGCCAAAACATTCAGTACTTC. Amino acids: CASSARASSQNIQYF.